These 23 T cell receptor beta chains share one sample of origin, sequenced in a study of beta chain features in type 1 diabetes (dated by TCRdb to 2016 to 2018). What the authors observed across the whole study: A moderate but significant shortening of TCRB CDR3 length was observed in type 1 diabetes patients in all four CD4+ subsets.

The receptor library was made with the immunoSEQ multiplex PCR assay. All of the isolated RNA was reverse transcribed with the High Capacity cDNA Reverse Transcription Kit, so expressed TCRB transcripts were sequenced. TCRdb's version of the immuneACCESS table is confined to in-frame rearrangements and falls short of the full clone set. An unresolved V gene accounts for under half of the shortfall where checked; the remainder is of unknown origin. Counted in this sample were 120,000 or so clones; about 15% of them appeared once. Over 2% of the sample goes to the ten largest clones. These receptors have no identified antigens. The sequenced sample was central memory CD4+ T cells from blood. The receptors were gathered from a man aged 25-45 years with type 1 diabetes.

The chain links TRBV6-5 to TRBJ2-5; D tentatively reads TRBD1 or TRBD2 (5 bases each). Germline CDR1 and CDR2: MNHEY and SVGAGI. Trimming left V 8 bases short and J 3 bases short, with 19 bases between. CDR3 size: 15 residues. The CDR3 region is CASYTRSGTKETQYF. The CDR3 nucleotides are TGTGCCAGCTACACCCGGAGTGGGACCAAAGAGACCCAGTACTTC.

The chain joins TRBV7-2 to TRBJ1-2, with D possibly TRBD1 on 6 matching bases. From germline, CDR1 is SGHTA and CDR2 FQGNSA. V was clipped by 0 bases and J by 8 bases, with 10 bases between them. CDR3 length: 13 residues. CDR3 in DNA: TGTGCCAGCAGCTTAGCGGCCGACAGGGGCTACACCTTC. Protein: CASSLAADRGYTF. Based on the CDR3 plus reference TRBV7-2 and TRBJ1-2, the full variable domain is GAGVSQSPSNKVTEKGKDVELRCDPISGHTALYWYRQSLGQGLEFLIYFQGNSAPDKSGLPSDRFSAERTGGSVSTLTIQRTQQEDSAVYLCASSLAADRGYTFGSGTRLTVV.

CDR3 sequence reads: CARRSPTGNTDTQYF. The DNA of the CDR3 is TGTGCCAGAAGATCGCCGACAGGAAACACAGATACGCAGTATTTT. V is TRBV5-3 and J is TRBJ2-3; weak D call: TRBD1 (6 bases). TRBV5-3 is treated as an ORF (open reading frame) with a function not yet certain. Trimming stripped 5 bases from V and 2 bases from J, with 15 bases between. The CDR3 spans 15 residues.

This clone showed up many times. The chain is built from TRBV7-2 and TRBJ2-7; 12 bases fit TRBD2. Germline-derived CDR1 and CDR2 are SGHTA and FQGNSA. CDR3 length: 15 amino acids. With V trimmed by 5 bases and J by 1 base, 3 bases remained unmatched. Here the CDR3 reads CASSTSGGKSYEQYF. The DNA of the CDR3 is TGTGCCAGCAGCACTAGCGGGGGGAAATCCTACGAGCAGTACTTC.

The chain joins TRBV18 to TRBJ2-1, with TRBD1 as a possible D gene (8 bases). Trimming pared 3 bases from V and 5 bases from J, leaving 23 bases between. CDR1 is KGHSH and CDR2 is LQKENI in the germline V gene. The CDR3 runs 18 residues. The CDR3: CASSPQSIGQGGDNEQFF. CDR3 in DNA: TGTGCCAGCTCACCTCAGAGTATCGGACAGGGAGGGGACAATGAGCAGTTCTTC.

The table lists this clone with many counts. The V and J genes are TRBV5-1 and TRBJ2-2; 8 bases are shared with TRBD1. V shed 1 base and J 4 bases; nucleotides not matched to a gene: 3. This CDR3 comprises 15 residues. The germline CDR1 and CDR2 sequences are SGHRS and YFSETQ. The CDR3 bases are TGCGCCAGCAGCTTGTGGCAGGGGGCCACCGGGGAGCTGTTTTTT. Amino acids: CASSLWQGATGELFF.

This clone has just a few counts. The rearrangement uses TRBV2 and TRBJ2-7, with D perhaps TRBD1 (6 bases). The CDR3 is made up of 15 amino acids. CDR1 and CDR2 (germline): SNHLY, FYNNEI. V dropped 5 bases and J dropped 5 bases, with 19 bases sitting between them. CDR3 bases: TGTGCCAGCAGTCTCCGGACAGTTGGCAATAACGAGCAGTACTTC. Translated: CASSLRTVGNNEQYF.

The gene calls are TRBV9 and TRBJ2-3; 9 nucleotides agree with TRBD1. The J segment lost 0 bases and the V segment lost 3 bases, leaving 5 bases of the junction unmatched. Germline V gene sequence: CDR1 SGDLS, CDR2 YYNGEE. The CDR3 has 16 residues. This chain's CDR3 is CASSEDRGISTDTQYF. Written as DNA, the CDR3 is TGTGCCAGCAGCGAAGACAGGGGGATTAGCACAGATACGCAGTATTTT.

The chain uses TRBV9 and TRBJ1-2, with TRBD1 identical over 8 bases. The V segment lost 4 bases and the J segment 2 bases; nucleotides outside the gene matches: 19. The CDR3 runs 19 residues. CDR1 is SGDLS, CDR2 YYNGEE, per germline. The CDR3 here is CASSPKPIPGTGPNYGYTF. The CDR3 nucleotides are TGTGCCAGCAGCCCTAAACCTATTCCCGGGACAGGCCCGAACTATGGCTACACCTTC.

This chain joins TRBV5-4 and TRBJ2-1; a weak D match, TRBD1 (5 bases). Per germline, CDR1 SGHNT and CDR2 YYREEE (reference sequence). V was clipped by 3 bases and J by 0 bases, with 10 bases between them. The CDR3 contains 15 residues. The CDR3 DNA follows: TGTGCCAGCAGCTCCGACAGTAGCTCCTACAATGAGCAGTTCTTC. It yields the protein CASSSDSSSYNEQFF.

V and J are TRBV11-3 and TRBJ2-3; 8 positions agree with TRBD1. Germline-derived CDR1 and CDR2 are SGHNT and YENEEA. CDR3 length: 14 amino acids. The V and J ends lost 5 bases and 4 bases, in that order; junction bases with no gene match: 5. As DNA, the CDR3 is TGTGCCAGCAGCCTCGACAGGGGTTCAGATACGCAGTATTTT. This translates into CASSLDRGSDTQYF.

This clone was detected many times. This sequence joins TRBV7-2 and TRBJ1-1; the match to TRBD1 covers 7 bases. CDR1 is SGHTA and CDR2 is FQGNSA in the germline V gene. CDR3 length equals 17 residues. After removal of 3 bases from V and 0 bases from J, the junction contained 10 bases not matched to a gene. The CDR3 region is CASSLAFRTGVNTEAFF. DNA of the CDR3: TGTGCCAGCAGCTTGGCATTCAGAACAGGGGTGAACACTGAAGCTTTCTTT.

This clone was counted a few times. The chain uses TRBV7-2 and TRBJ1-2; D remains ambiguous. Between the trimmed V and J ends, which lost 1 base and 8 bases, there was a span of 11 bases. This CDR3 is built from 13 residues. CDR1 is SGHTA, CDR2 FQGNSA, per germline. CDR3 loop: CASSLGGGRGYTF. For the CDR3, the DNA is TGTGCCAGCAGCTTAGGTGGAGGGCGAGGCTACACCTTC. The full variable domain, rest sourced from reference TRBV7-2 and TRBJ1-2, is GAGVSQSPSNKVTEKGKDVELRCDPISGHTALYWYRQSLGQGLEFLIYFQGNSAPDKSGLPSDRFSAERTGGSVSTLTIQRTQQEDSAVYLCASSLGGGRGYTFGSGTRLTVV.

This clone appeared a few times. The V and J genes are TRBV18 and TRBJ2-1, with no clear D. Trimming stripped 6 bases from V and 4 bases from J, with 13 bases between. Germline V gene data show CDR1 as KGHSH and CDR2 as LQKENI. The CDR3 has 14 residues. CDR3 DNA: TGTGCCAGCTCTCCGATTCGCTCTTACAATGAGCAGTTCTTC. It is translated as CASSPIRSYNEQFF.

This clone was picked up a small number of times. The CDR3 spells CASRKQGAYNEQFF. The CDR3 DNA follows: TGTGCCAGCAGAAAACAGGGGGCATACAATGAGCAGTTCTTC. J is TRBJ2-1 and V is TRBV7-2; 9 positions match TRBD1. Germline trimming cut 6 bases from V and 4 bases from J; bases unmatched to any gene: 4. Germline V gene sequence: CDR1 SGHTA, CDR2 FQGNSA. CDR3 length equals 14 residues.

V and J are TRBV18 and TRBJ1-4, with D possibly matching TRBD1 (6 bases). The CDR3 totals 14 residues. Trimming removed 1 base from V and 6 bases from J, with 9 bases in between. CDR1 is KGHSH and CDR2 is LQKENI in the germline V gene. CDR3 sequence reads: CASSPLSGDEKLFF. CDR3 nucleotide sequence: TGTGCCAGCTCACCACTGTCAGGGGATGAAAAACTGTTTTTT.

This clone was counted only a few times. The chain links TRBV7-9 to TRBJ2-1; D ambiguous. Deletions cut 3 bases from V and 0 bases from J, with 9 bases between. Germline lookup yields CDR1 SEHNR and CDR2 FQNEAQ (reference sequence). This CDR3 spans 15 amino acids. The CDR3 is CASSFGKSSYNEQFF. The CDR3 DNA reads TGTGCCAGCAGCTTCGGCAAGAGCTCCTACAATGAGCAGTTCTTC. The full variable domain, with the rest looked up from reference TRBV7-9 and TRBJ2-1, is DTGVSQNPRHKITKRGQNVTFRCDPISEHNRLYWYRQTLGQGPEFLTYFQNEAQLEKSRLLSDRFSAERPKGSFSTLEIQRTEQGDSAMYLCASSFGKSSYNEQFFGPGTRLTVL.

The chain links TRBV27 to TRBJ1-4; D perhaps matches TRBD1 (5 bases). CDR1 is MNHEY, CDR2 SMNVEV, per germline (reference sequence). Trimming pared 8 bases from V and 8 bases from J, leaving 24 bases between. The CDR3 loop spans 16 amino acids. The CDR3 reads CASARLFGATGEKLFF. In nucleotides, the CDR3 is TGTGCCAGCGCCCGTCTATTTGGGGCCACGGGGGAAAAACTGTTTTTT.

This clone showed up many times. V and J are TRBV7-8 and TRBJ2-3; the D gene is possibly TRBD2 (6 bases). Germline-derived CDR1 and CDR2 are SGHVS and FQNEAQ. Trimming took off 5 bases at V and 0 bases at J, with 15 bases between the two ends. CDR3 length: 16 residues. CDR3 amino acids: CASSPARRASTDTQYF. CDR3 in DNA: TGTGCCAGCAGCCCCGCCCGGAGGGCTAGCACAGATACGCAGTATTTT.

This clone showed up just a few times. The chain uses TRBV4-2 and TRBJ2-5, with 11 bases fitting TRBD2. Per the germline V gene, CDR1 is LGHNA and CDR2 is YNFKEQ. J gave up 2 bases and V 1 base, and 3 bases lay outside the gene matches. This CDR3 spans 16 amino acids. The DNA of the CDR3 is TGTGCCAGCAGCCAAGGACGACTAGCGGGGCAAGAGACCCAGTACTTC. It codes for CASSQGRLAGQETQYF.

This chain connects TRBV2 to TRBJ1-2; TRBD1 matches at 7 bases. Germline V CDR1 and CDR2: SNHLY, FYNNEI. V lost 6 bases to trimming and J lost 3 bases; unmatched junction nucleotides: 10. This CDR3 has 15 residues. The chain's CDR3 is CASSLTGSQDYGYTF. CDR3 coding DNA: TGTGCCAGCAGCCTGACAGGGAGTCAGGACTATGGCTACACCTTC.

The chain links TRBV9 to TRBJ1-6; D remains ambiguous. Germline V gene sequence: CDR1 SGDLS, CDR2 YYNGEE. Trimming pared 4 bases from V and 10 bases from J, leaving 15 bases between. The CDR3 covers 14 residues. The CDR3 spells CASSKGQVGSPLHF. CDR3 in DNA: TGTGCCAGCAGCAAAGGGCAGGTAGGGTCACCCCTCCACTTT.

The chain employs TRBV27 and TRBJ2-7; D is possibly TRBD1 (5 bases). Trimming stripped 5 bases from V and 0 bases from J, with 11 bases between. This CDR3 region has 14 residues. Germline CDR1 and CDR2: MNHEY and SMNVEV (reference sequence). The CDR3 nucleotides are TGTGCCAGCAGTGAGAGCAGGGACTCCTACGAGCAGTACTTC. Protein: CASSESRDSYEQYF.